This paragraph covers one T cell receptor beta chain sequence. The antigen is not known. CDR1 is SGHTA, CDR2 FQGNSA, per germline. This CDR3 is built from 15 residues. The V end lost 4 bases, the J end lost 4 bases, and 14 bases lay between the germline ends. This entry comes from a study of cytomegalovirus exposure and HLA in healthy donors. Study-wide context: A data release that came early held some 79 million unique TCRs from HLA-typed donors.

Nobody wrote down the CMV serostatus of this donor. Findings and limits, study-wide: A few CMV-associated chains proved CMV antigen-specific in vitro.

The study ran its PCR with 60 Vbeta and 13 Jbeta primers. Repertoires were generated with immunoSEQ multiplex PCR, while TCRdb's copy carries only in-frame clones and drops some. The profile shows some 170,000 clones, under 80% of them singletons. J is TRBJ1-3 and V is TRBV7-2; D gene unclear. This clonotype originated in a human donor in good health. The sequenced material came from PBMCs. The CDR3 DNA follows: TGTGCCAGCAGCTCGAGAAGCGGTCAGGGAAACACCATATATTTT. It is translated as CASSSRSGQGNTIYF.